The entry below describes one TCR beta chain. Its ends do not fully match the called genes, so a read error is possible. CDR3 size: 15 residues. CDR1 and CDR2 (germline): MNHNS, SASEGT. The source material, RNA transcripts, was used to amplify TCR beta CDR3 regions. First-round RT-PCR targeting the TCR CDR3 was performed with the HTBI primer set. TCRdb itself ran the multiplex PCR reads through MiXCR, one entry per CDR3 protein. The data show approximately 360,000 distinct CDR3 sequences, roughly 25% seen once. This record comes from a study of T cells in Graves' hyperthyroidism and ophthalmopathy. Study background: The initial diagnosis was the point when peripheral blood was collected, ahead of any treatment.

This chain links TRBV6-1 with TRBJ1-1; D may be TRBD1 (6 bases). The TCR was taken from a man aged 45-60 years with Graves' hyperthyroidism. The material sequenced was blood. Here the CDR3 DNA reads TGTGCCAGCAGCGAATCCGGGACAATGAACACTGGAGCTTTCTTT. It specifies CASSESGTMNTGAFF.